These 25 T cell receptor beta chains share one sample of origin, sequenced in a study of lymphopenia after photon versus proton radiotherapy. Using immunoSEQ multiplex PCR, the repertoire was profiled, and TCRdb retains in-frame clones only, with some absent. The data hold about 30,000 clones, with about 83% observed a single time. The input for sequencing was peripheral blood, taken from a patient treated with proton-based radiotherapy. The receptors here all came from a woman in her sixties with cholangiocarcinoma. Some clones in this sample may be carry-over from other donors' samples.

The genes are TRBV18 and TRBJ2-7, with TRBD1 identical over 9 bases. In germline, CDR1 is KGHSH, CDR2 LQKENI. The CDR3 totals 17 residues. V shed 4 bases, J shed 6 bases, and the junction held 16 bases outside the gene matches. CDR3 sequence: CASSLGSSGTGNAEQYF. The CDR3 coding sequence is TGTGCCAGCTCACTAGGGTCTTCTGGGACAGGGAATGCCGAGCAGTACTTC.

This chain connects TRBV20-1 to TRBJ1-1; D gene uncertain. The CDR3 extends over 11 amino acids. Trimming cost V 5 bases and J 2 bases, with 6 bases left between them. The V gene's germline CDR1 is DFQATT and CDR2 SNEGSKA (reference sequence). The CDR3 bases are TGCAGTGCTCCCCAAAACACTGAAGCTTTCTTT. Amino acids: CSAPQNTEAFF.

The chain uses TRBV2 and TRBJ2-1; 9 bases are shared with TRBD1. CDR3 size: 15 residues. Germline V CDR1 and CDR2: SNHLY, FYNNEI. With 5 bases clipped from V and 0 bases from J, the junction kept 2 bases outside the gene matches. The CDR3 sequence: CASSPDRGSYNEQFF. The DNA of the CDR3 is TGTGCCAGCAGTCCGGACAGGGGCTCCTACAATGAGCAGTTCTTC.

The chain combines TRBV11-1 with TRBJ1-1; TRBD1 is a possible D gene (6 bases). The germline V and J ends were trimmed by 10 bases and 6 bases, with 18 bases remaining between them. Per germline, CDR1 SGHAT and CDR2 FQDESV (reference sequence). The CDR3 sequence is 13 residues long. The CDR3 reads CATKNTGKAEAFF. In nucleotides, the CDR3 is TGTGCCACCAAAAATACAGGGAAGGCTGAAGCTTTCTTT.

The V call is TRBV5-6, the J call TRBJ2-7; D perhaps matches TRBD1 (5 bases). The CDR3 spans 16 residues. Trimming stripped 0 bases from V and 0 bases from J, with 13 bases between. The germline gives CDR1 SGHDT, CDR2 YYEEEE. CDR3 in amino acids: CASSLEGHENSYEQYF. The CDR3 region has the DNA TGTGCCAGCAGCTTGGAGGGGCACGAGAACTCCTACGAGCAGTACTTC.

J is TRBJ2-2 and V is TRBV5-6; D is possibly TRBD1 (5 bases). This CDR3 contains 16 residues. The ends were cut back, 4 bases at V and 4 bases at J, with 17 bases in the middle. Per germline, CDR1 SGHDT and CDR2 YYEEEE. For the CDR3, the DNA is TGTGCCAGCAGCCACGCCCAGGGAAGCGTCACCGGGGAGCTGTTTTTT. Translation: CASSHAQGSVTGELFF.

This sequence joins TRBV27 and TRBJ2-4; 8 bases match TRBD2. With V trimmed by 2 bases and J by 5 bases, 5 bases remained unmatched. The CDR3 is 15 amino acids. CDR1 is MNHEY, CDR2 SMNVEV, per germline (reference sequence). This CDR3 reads CASSLAGTRQNIQYF. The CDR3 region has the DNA TGTGCCAGCAGTTTAGCGGGGACTAGACAAAACATTCAGTACTTC.

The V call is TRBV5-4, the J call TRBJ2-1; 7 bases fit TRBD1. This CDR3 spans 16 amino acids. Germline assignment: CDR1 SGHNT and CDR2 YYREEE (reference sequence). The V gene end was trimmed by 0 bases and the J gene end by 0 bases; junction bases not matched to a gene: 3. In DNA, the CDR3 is TGTGCCAGCAGCTTGGTCGCAGGGGGCTCCTACAATGAGCAGTTCTTC. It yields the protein CASSLVAGGSYNEQFF.

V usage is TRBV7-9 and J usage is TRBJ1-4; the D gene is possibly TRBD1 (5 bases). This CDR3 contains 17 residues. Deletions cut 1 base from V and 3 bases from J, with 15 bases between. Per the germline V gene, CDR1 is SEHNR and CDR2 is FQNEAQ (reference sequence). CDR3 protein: CASSLGQGRGANEKLFF. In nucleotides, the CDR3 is TGTGCCAGCAGCTTAGGCCAAGGCCGAGGGGCTAATGAAAAACTGTTTTTT. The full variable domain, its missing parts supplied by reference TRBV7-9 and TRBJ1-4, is DTGVSQNPRHKITKRGQNVTFRCDPISEHNRLYWYRQTLGQGPEFLTYFQNEAQLEKSRLLSDRFSAERPKGSFSTLEIQRTEQGDSAMYLCASSLGQGRGANEKLFFGSGTQLSVL.

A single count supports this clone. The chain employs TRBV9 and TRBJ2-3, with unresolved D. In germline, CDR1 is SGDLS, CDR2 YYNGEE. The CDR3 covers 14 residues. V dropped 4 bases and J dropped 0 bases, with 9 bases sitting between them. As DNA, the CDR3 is TGTGCCAGCAGCCCCCAGATAAGCACAGATACGCAGTATTTT. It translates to CASSPQISTDTQYF.

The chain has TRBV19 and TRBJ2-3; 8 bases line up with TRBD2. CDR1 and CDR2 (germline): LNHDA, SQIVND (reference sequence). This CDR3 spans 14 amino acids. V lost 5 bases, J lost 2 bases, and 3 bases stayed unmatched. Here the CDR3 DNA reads TGTGCCAGTAGTGGACTAGCCGACACAGATACGCAGTATTTT. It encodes CASSGLADTDTQYF.

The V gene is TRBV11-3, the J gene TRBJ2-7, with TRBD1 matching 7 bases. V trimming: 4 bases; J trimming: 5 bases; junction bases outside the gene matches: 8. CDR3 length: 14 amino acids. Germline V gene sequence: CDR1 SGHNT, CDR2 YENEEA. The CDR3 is CASSSRDRGHEQYF. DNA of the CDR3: TGTGCCAGCAGCTCCCGGGATAGGGGGCACGAGCAGTACTTC. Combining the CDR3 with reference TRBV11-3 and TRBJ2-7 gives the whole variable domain EAGVVQSPRYKIIEKKQPVAFWCNPISGHNTLYWYLQNLGQGPELLIRYENEEAVDDSQLPKDRFSAERLKGVDSTLKIQPAELGDSAVYLCASSSRDRGHEQYFGPGTRLTVT.

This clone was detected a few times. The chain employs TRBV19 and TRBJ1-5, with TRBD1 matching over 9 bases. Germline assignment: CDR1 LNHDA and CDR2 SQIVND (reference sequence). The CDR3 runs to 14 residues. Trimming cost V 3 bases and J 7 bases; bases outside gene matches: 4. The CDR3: CASSIGTGRQPQHF. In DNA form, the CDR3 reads TGTGCCAGTAGTATCGGGACAGGGCGACAGCCCCAGCATTTT. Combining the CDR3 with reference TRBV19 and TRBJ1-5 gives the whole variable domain DGGITQSPKYLFRKEGQNVTLSCEQNLNHDAMYWYRQDPGQGLRLIYYSQIVNDFQKGDIAEGYSVSREKKESFPLTVTSAQKNPTAFYLCASSIGTGRQPQHFGDGTRLSIL.

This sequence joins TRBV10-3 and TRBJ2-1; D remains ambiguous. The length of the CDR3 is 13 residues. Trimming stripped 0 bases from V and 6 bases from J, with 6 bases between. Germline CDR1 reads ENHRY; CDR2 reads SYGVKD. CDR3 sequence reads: CAISESLFNEQFF. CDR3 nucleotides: TGTGCCATCAGTGAGTCGCTATTCAATGAGCAGTTCTTC.

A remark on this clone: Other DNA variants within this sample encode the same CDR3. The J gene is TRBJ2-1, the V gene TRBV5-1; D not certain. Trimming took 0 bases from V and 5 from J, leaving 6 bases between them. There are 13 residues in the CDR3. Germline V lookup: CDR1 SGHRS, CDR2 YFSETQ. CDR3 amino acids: CASSLEVNNEQFF. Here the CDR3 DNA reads TGCGCCAGCAGCTTGGAGGTTAACAATGAGCAGTTCTTC.

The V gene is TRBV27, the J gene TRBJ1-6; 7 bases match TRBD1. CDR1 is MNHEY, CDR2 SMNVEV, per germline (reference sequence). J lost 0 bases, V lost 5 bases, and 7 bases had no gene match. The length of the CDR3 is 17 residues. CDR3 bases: TGTGCCAGCAGTACGAAACAGGGGTTCTCCTATAATTCACCCCTCCACTTT. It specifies CASSTKQGFSYNSPLHF.

The CDR3: CASSMTPRQAEQFF. CDR3 nucleotide sequence: TGTGCCAGTAGTATGACCCCACGACAGGCCGAGCAGTTCTTC. V usage is TRBV19 and J usage is TRBJ2-1; the D gene is possibly TRBD1 (6 bases). Trimming left V 3 bases short and J 10 bases short, with 16 bases between. The CDR3 is 14 residues long. The germline CDR1 and CDR2 sequences are LNHDA and SQIVND (reference sequence). The variable domain in full, with the rest retrieved from reference TRBV19 and TRBJ2-1, is DGGITQSPKYLFRKEGQNVTLSCEQNLNHDAMYWYRQDPGQGLRLIYYSQIVNDFQKGDIAEGYSVSREKKESFPLTVTSAQKNPTAFYLCASSMTPRQAEQFFGPGTRLTVL.

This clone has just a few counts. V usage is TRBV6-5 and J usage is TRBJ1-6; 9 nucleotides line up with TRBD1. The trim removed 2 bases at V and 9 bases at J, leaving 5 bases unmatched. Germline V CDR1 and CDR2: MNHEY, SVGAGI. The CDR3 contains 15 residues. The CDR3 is CASSYGGTGTSPLHF. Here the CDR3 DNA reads TGTGCCAGCAGTTACGGCGGGACAGGGACTTCACCCCTCCACTTT.

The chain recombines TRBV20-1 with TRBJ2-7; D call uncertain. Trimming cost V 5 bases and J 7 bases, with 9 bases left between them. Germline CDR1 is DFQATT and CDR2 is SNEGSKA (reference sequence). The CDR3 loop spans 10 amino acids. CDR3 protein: CSAHSGEQYF. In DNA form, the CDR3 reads TGCAGTGCTCACTCGGGTGAGCAGTACTTC.

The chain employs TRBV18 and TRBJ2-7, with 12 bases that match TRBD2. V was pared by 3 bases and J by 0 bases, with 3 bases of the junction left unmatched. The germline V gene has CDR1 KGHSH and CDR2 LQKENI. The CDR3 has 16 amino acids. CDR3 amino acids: CASSPGLAGISYEQYF. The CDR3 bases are TGTGCCAGCTCACCTGGACTAGCGGGGATCTCCTACGAGCAGTACTTC.

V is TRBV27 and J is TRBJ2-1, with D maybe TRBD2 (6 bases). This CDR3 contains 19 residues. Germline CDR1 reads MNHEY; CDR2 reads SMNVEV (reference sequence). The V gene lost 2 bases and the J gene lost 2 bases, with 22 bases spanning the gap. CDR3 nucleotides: TGTGCCAGCAGTTTAATTGGTCCTAGCGCTATAGGGGCCTACAATGAGCAGTTCTTC. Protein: CASSLIGPSAIGAYNEQFF.

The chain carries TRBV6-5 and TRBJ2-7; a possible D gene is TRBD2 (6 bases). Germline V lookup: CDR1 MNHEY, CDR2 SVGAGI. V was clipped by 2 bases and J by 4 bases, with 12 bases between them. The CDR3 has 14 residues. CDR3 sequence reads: CASSYGGSGYEQYF. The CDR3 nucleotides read TGTGCCAGCAGTTACGGTGGGAGCGGGTACGAGCAGTACTTC.

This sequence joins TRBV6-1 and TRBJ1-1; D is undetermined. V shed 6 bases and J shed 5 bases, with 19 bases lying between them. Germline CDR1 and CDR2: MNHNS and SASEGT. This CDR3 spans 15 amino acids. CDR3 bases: TGTGCCAGCAGCCACCTTCCGCGGTCGACTACTGAAGCTTTCTTT. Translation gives CASSHLPRSTTEAFF.

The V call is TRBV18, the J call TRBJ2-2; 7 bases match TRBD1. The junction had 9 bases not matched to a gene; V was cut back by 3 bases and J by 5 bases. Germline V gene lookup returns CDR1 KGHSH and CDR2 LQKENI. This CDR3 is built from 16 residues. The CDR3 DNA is TGTGCCAGCTCACCGGTAGGGGGCCGGAGAACCGGGGAGCTGTTTTTT. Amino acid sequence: CASSPVGGRRTGELFF.

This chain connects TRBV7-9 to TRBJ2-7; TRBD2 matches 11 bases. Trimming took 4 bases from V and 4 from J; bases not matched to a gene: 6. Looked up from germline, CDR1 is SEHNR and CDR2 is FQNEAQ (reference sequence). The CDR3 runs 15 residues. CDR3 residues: CASSYTTSGEYEQYF. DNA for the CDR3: TGTGCCAGCAGCTATACGACTAGCGGGGAGTACGAGCAGTACTTC.